This TCR beta chain stems from a study of CXCR3-negative and CXCR3-positive naive CD8 T cells. A remark on this clonotype: What it binds is unknown.

Carrying UMI labels, the TRB cDNA libraries were prepared through 5' RACE. TCRdb re-called the 5' RACE reads and catalogs CDR3 proteins one per entry, DNA excluded. The ten most abundant clones cover nearly 1.5% of a sample with approximately 66,000 distinct CDR3 sequences. Within the CD8+ T cell compartment, naive cells were CD45RO-CCR7+CD27+CD95-. Points from the study as a whole: TCR interaction strength was inferred from TRB CDR3 physicochemistry, as CD5 matched across naive subsets. The TRBV-TRBJ usage of naive CXCR3-negative and CXCR3-positive cells was similar, but that of memory cells differed. The study found more hydrophobic TRB CDR3s in CXCR3-positive naive cells than in CXCR3-negative naive cells.

Sequenced material: naive CXCR3- CD8+ T cells from blood. Regarding subset: CD45RO-CCR7+CD27+CD95- naive CD8+ T cells lacking CXCR3 (TNR3-). The sequence was obtained from a human donor in good health. Some clones in this sample may be carry-over from other donors' samples.

The CDR3 reads CASTIGTASYNEQFF. The V and J genes are TRBV28 and TRBJ2-1; TCRdb picks TRBD1, but there is no DNA to check that call. The germline CDR1 and CDR2 sequences are MDHEN and SYDVKM. CDR3 length: 15 residues. The entire variable domain, with the rest obtained from reference TRBV28 and TRBJ2-1, is as follows: DVKVTQSSRYLVKRTGEKVFLECVQDMDHENMFWYRQDPGLGLRLIYFSYDVKMKEKGDIPEGYSVSREKKERFSLILESASTNQTSMYLCASTIGTASYNEQFFGPGTRLTVL.